Shown below are 8 T cell receptor beta chains from a single sample sequenced in a study of T cells in Graves' hyperthyroidism and ophthalmopathy. Amplified regions were TCR beta CDR3 sequences from RNA transcripts. An initial round of RT-PCR targeting the TCR CDR3 relied on the HTBI primer set. TCRdb reprocessed the multiplex PCR reads with MiXCR, giving one entry per CDR3 protein. The data contain 450,000 to 700,000 distinct CDR3 sequences, 46% of them seen just once; the ten biggest clones take up around 8%. The specimen sequenced was peripheral blood or thyroid tissue (not recorded which). The receptors come from a young woman with Graves' hyperthyroidism.

Details on this clonotype: The conserved phenylalanine or tryptophan normally closing the CDR3 is absent here, so this likely arose from a read error. The DNA is left out, because the CDR3 cannot be placed on it with certainty; the CDR3 is given as TCRdb lists it. This chain connects TRBV10-3 to TRBJ1-3; the D call of TRBD1 is as the table states it, not checked on the DNA. Looked up from germline, CDR1 is ENHRY and CDR2 is SYGVKD. The CDR3 sequence runs 11 residues, both termini included. The CDR3 loop is CAISASGQANT.

In its sample, this clonotype was seen many times. This rearrangement joins TRBV20-1 to TRBJ2-2; 7 nucleotides align to TRBD1. This CDR3 is built from 12 residues. J gave up 6 bases and V 2 bases, and 0 bases lay outside the gene matches. The germline gives CDR1 DFQATT, CDR2 SNEGSKA (reference sequence). The CDR3 nucleotides are TGCAGTGCTAGACAGGGGGCCGGGGAGCTGTTTTTT. Amino acid sequence: CSARQGAGELFF.

Many counts were recorded for this clonotype. The chain employs TRBV6-5 and TRBJ1-3, with D unclear. CDR1 and CDR2 from the germline V gene are MNHEY and SVGAGI. This CDR3 is built from 16 residues. Trimming removed 2 bases at V and 0 bases at J, with 11 bases between. The CDR3 is CASSYTGLNSGNTIYF. The CDR3 DNA reads as TGTGCCAGCAGTTACACCGGACTGAACTCTGGAAACACCATATATTTT.

Concerning this clonotype itself: A much larger clone differs from this one at a single base, so this may be a read error. The rearrangement uses TRBV10-3 and TRBJ1-2, with TRBD1 matching 7 bases. Germline CDR1 reads ENHRY; CDR2 reads SYGVKD. V trimming: 5 bases; J trimming: 8 bases; junction bases outside the gene matches: 8. The CDR3 is 13 amino acids. In nucleotides, the CDR3 is TGTGCCATCAGTCCACAGGGGATGGAGGGCTACACCTTC. Encoded protein: CAISPQGMEGYTF.

This sequence joins TRBV7-6 and TRBJ2-7; TRBD2 matches 12 bases. J lost 4 bases, V lost 3 bases, and 7 bases had no gene match. CDR1 is SGHVS and CDR2 is FNYEAQ in the germline V gene. This CDR3 is built from 16 residues. The CDR3 DNA sequence: TGTGCCAGCAGCTTCGGGGAGACTAGCGGGAGTTACGAGCAGTACTTC. It specifies CASSFGETSGSYEQYF.

This clonotype was picked up many times. The chain links TRBV12-3 or TRBV12-4 to TRBJ1-4; D is ambiguous. V lost 3 bases, J lost 8 bases, and 13 bases lay in between. The CDR3 runs 14 residues. The CDR3 nucleotides are TGTGCCAGCAGTTTTCTGGCCGCGGACGAAAAACTGTTTTTT. It translates to CASSFLAADEKLFF.

This chain's CDR3 is CSVEYRLGEGQYF. CDR3 in DNA: TGCAGCGTTGAATACCGGCTCGGGGAGGGGCAGTACTTC. This chain joins TRBV29-1 and TRBJ2-7; 7 bases match TRBD2. CDR1 and CDR2 from the germline V gene are SQVTM and ANQGSEA. The CDR3 length is 13 residues. Trimming removed 2 bases from V and 9 bases from J; junction bases left unmatched: 10.

This clonotype was seen at least ten times. The chain has TRBV20-1 and TRBJ1-4, with 7 bases identical to TRBD1. The CDR3 totals 14 residues. CDR1 and CDR2 (germline): DFQATT, SNEGSKA (reference sequence). The J segment lost 7 bases and the V segment lost 6 bases, leaving 11 bases of the junction unmatched. CDR3 loop: CSATDRDTREKLFF. CDR3 DNA sequence: TGCAGTGCGACAGACAGGGACACGCGTGAAAAACTGTTTTTT.